This T cell receptor beta chain was retrieved from a study of CD8+CD57+ T cells in acquired aplastic anemia. Background on the study: Yields of DNA that came from sorted CD4+ and CD8+ cells averaged about 3.4 ug.

Genomic DNA, serving as template, underwent TCR beta VDJ and CDR3 profiling. TCRdb re-derived calls from the reads in MiXCR, one entry per CDR3 protein. This table holds about 200,000 distinct CDR3 sequences, roughly 35% found once. About this clonotype itself: Its antigen is unidentified.

Study-wide findings and caveats: More than 25 was the count of CD8+ CDR3 sequences that patients shared with controls.

Specimen: sorted CD4+, CD8+, or CD8+CD57+ T cells (not recorded which) from PBMCs. The receptor was derived from a human donor in good health, serving as a control.

CDR3 sequence reads: CASSAAAGAAFF. The CDR3 nucleotides read TGTGCCAGCAGTGCTGCGGCAGGGGCAGCTTTCTTT. This chain uses TRBV2 with TRBJ1-1; the D gene is possibly TRBD1 (6 bases). Germline V lookup: CDR1 SNHLY, CDR2 FYNNEI. The CDR3 consists of 12 residues. V lost 4 bases, J lost 10 bases, and 13 bases lay in between. Based on the CDR3 plus reference TRBV2 and TRBJ1-1, the full variable domain is EPEVTQTPSHQVTQMGQEVILRCVPISNHLYFYWYRQILGQKVEFLVSFYNNEISEKSEIFDDQFSVERPDGSNFTLKIRSTKLEDSAMYFCASSAAAGAAFFGQGTRLTVV.